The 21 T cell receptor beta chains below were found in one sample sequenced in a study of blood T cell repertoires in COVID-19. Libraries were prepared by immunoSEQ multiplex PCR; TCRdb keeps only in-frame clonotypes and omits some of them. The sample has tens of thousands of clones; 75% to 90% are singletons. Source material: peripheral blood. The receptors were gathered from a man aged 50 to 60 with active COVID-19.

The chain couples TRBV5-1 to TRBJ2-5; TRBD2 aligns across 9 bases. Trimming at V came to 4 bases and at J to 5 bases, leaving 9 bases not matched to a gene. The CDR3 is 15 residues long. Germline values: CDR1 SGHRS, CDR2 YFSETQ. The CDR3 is CASSTPRGGVETQYF. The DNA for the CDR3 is TGCGCCAGCAGCACCCCTCGCGGGGGGGTCGAGACCCAGTACTTC.

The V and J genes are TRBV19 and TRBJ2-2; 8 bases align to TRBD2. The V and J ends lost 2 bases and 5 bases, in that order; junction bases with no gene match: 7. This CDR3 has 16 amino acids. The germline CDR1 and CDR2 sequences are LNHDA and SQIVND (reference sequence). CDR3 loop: CASSIMSGTRTGELFF. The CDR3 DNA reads TGTGCCAGTAGTATAATGTCCGGGACTAGAACCGGGGAGCTGTTTTTT.

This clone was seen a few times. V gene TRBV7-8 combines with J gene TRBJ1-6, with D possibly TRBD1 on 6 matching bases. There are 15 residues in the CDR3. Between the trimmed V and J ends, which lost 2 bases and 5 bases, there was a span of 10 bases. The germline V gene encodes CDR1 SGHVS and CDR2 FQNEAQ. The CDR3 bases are TGTGCCAGCAGCTTAAGGGACACAAATAATTCACCCCTCCACTTT. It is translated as CASSLRDTNNSPLHF.

CDR3 amino acids: CASRLPDSSTYEQYF. The CDR3 bases are TGTGCCAGCAGATTACCGGACAGCTCGACCTACGAGCAGTACTTC. V gene TRBV2 combines with J gene TRBJ2-7, with a tentative D call TRBD1 (6 bases). CDR1 is SNHLY and CDR2 is FYNNEI in the germline V gene. V was trimmed by 6 bases and J by 2 bases, leaving 17 bases between them. The CDR3 contains 15 residues.

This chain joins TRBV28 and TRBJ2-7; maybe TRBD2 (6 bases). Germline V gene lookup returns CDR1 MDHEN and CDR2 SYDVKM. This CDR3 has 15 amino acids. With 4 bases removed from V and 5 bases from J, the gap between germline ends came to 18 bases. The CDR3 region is CASSSGSSARDEQYF. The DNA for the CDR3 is TGTGCCAGCAGTTCTGGGTCTAGCGCCCGTGACGAGCAGTACTTC.

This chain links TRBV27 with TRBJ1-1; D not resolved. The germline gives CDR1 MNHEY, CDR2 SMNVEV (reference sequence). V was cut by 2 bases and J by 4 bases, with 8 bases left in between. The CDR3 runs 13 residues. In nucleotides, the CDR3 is TGTGCCAGCAGTTTAAATTGGGCCACTGAAGCTTTCTTT. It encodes CASSLNWATEAFF.

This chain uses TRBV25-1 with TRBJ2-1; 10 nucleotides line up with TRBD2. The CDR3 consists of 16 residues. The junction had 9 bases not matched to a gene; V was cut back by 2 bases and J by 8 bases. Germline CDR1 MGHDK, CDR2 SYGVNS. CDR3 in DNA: TGTGCCAGCAGTGAACAAAGATTAGCGGGAGGTCATGAGCAGTTCTTC. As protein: CASSEQRLAGGHEQFF.

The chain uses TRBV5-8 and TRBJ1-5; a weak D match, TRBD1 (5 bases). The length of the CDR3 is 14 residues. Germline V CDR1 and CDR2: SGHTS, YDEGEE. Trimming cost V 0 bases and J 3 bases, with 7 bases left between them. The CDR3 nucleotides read TGTGCCAGCAGCTTGGGACAGTCCAATCAGCCCCAGCATTTT. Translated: CASSLGQSNQPQHF.

The CDR3 here is CAWSVRQGPVGNNSPLHF. The CDR3 coding sequence is TGTGCCTGGAGTGTTCGACAGGGGCCGGTGGGGAATAATTCACCCCTCCACTTT. V is TRBV30 and J is TRBJ1-6; 8 positions agree with TRBD1. J gave up 5 bases and V 0 bases, and 12 bases lay outside the gene matches. Looked up from germline, CDR1 is GTSNPN and CDR2 is SVGIG (reference sequence). This CDR3 is 18 amino acids long.

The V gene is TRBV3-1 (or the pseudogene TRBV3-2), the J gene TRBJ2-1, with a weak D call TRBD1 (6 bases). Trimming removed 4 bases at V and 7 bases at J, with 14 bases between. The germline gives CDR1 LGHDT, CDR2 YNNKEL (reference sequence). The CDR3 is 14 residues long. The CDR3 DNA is TGTGCCAGCAGCCTCAGGGGCGCGGGTAATGAGCAGTTCTTC. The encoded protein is CASSLRGAGNEQFF.

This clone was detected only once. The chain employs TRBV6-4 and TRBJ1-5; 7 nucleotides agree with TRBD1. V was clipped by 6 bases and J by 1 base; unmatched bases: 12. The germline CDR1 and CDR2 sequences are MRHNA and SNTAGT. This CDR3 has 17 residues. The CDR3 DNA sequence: TGTGCCAGCAGCCTCTCACTAGGGGGCTCAAGCAATCAGCCCCAGCATTTT. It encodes CASSLSLGGSSNQPQHF.

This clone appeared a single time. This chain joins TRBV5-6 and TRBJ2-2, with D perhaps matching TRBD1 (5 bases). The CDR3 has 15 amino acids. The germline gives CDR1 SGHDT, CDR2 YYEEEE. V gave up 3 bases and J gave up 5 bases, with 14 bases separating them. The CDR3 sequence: CASSSSQGWTGELFF. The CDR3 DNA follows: TGTGCCAGCAGCTCCTCGCAGGGCTGGACCGGGGAGCTGTTTTTT.

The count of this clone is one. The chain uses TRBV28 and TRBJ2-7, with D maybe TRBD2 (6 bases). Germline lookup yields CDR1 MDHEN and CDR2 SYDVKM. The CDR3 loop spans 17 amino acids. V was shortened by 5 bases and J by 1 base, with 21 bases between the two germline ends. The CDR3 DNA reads TGTGCCAGCAGTCAAGGGCGCCATCGGCGGGGTTCCTACGAGCAGTACTTC. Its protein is CASSQGRHRRGSYEQYF.

CDR3 sequence reads: CASSRHGTRLGETQYF. Written as DNA, the CDR3 is TGTGCCAGCAGTCGCCACGGGACTCGGCTGGGCGAGACCCAGTACTTC. The chain is built from TRBV25-1 and TRBJ2-5; D might be TRBD2 (6 bases). This CDR3 comprises 16 residues. With 5 bases removed from V and 5 bases from J, the gap between germline ends came to 21 bases. The germline V gene has CDR1 MGHDK and CDR2 SYGVNS.

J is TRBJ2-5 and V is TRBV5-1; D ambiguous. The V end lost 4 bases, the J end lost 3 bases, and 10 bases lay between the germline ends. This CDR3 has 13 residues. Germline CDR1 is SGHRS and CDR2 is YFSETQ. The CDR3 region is CASSLHPEETQYF. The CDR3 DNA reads TGCGCCAGCAGCCTGCACCCGGAAGAGACCCAGTACTTC.

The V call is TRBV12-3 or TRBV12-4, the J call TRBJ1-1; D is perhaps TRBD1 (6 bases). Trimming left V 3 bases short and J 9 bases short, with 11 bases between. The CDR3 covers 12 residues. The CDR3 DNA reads TGTGCCAGCAGTTTGGGGACACTTCAAGCTTTCTTT. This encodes CASSLGTLQAFF.

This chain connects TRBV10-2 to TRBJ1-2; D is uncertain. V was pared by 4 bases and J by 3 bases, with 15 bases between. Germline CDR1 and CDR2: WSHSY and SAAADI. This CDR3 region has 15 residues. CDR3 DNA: TGCGCCAGCAGTGGCTCTGGGCCCGGGGACTATGGCTACACCTTC. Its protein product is CASSGSGPGDYGYTF.

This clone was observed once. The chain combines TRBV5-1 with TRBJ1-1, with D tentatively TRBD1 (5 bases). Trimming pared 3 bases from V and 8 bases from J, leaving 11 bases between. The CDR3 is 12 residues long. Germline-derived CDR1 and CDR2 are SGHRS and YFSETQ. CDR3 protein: CASSSRGGEAFF. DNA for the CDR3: TGCGCCAGCAGCTCTAGGGGAGGGGAAGCTTTCTTT.

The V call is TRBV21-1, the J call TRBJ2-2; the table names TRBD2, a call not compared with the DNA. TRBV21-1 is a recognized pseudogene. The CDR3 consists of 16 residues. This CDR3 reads CASSKGLRESAGELFF. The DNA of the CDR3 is TGTGCCAGCAGCAAAGGTCTACGGGAGTCCGCCGGGGAGCTGTTTTTT.

The CDR3 here is CASSQDTSPLYEQYF. The CDR3 DNA follows: TGCGCCAGCAGCCAAGATACTAGCCCCCTCTACGAGCAGTACTTC. The chain carries TRBV4-1 and TRBJ2-7, with D perhaps TRBD2 (6 bases). V lost 0 bases, J lost 3 bases, and 12 bases lay in between. This CDR3 is built from 15 residues. Germline CDR1 MGHRA, CDR2 YSYEKL.

The CDR3 DNA sequence: TGTGCCAGCAGTTCTTACACAGATACGCAGTATTTT. Encoded protein: CASSSYTDTQYF. The V gene is TRBV7-3, the J gene TRBJ2-3; D remains ambiguous. Germline-derived CDR1 and CDR2 are SGHTA and FQGTGA. Trimming took off 6 bases at V and 2 bases at J, with 6 bases between the two ends. There are 12 residues in the CDR3.